This section outlines one T cell receptor (beta chain) sequence together with its context. Its specificity is unknown. The entry originates in a study of Ad26.COV2.S vaccination and SARS-CoV-2 variants. Measured with immunoSEQ multiplex PCR; TCRdb has only the in-frame clones, and not every one. The sample records hundreds of thousands of clones, around 89% being singletons. Treatment reported: roughly 19 received Ad26.COV2.S at low or high dose, single or two shots; roughly 5 received placebo; per-sample allocation not given. Day 63 following the first vaccine or placebo injection was when the samples were taken. The study's findings and limits: TCR breadth and depth analyses may have underestimated total T cell responses.

The TCR originated in a person between 18 and 65 years old who received the Ad26.COV2.S COVID-19 vaccine or a placebo. Source: peripheral blood, taken in a trial of Ad26.COV2.S vaccine versus placebo.

The CDR3: CASSQALGLAGRDTQYF. The DNA for the CDR3 is TGTGCCAGCAGCCAAGCCCTGGGGCTAGCGGGCCGGGATACGCAGTATTTT. This chain links TRBV4-2 with TRBJ2-3, with 8 bases aligning to TRBD2. The junction had 12 bases not matched to a gene; V was cut back by 1 base and J by 6 bases. The germline CDR1 and CDR2 sequences are LGHNA and YNFKEQ. The CDR3 sequence is 17 residues long.